Here is one T cell receptor beta chain with its context. Libraries were prepared by immunoSEQ multiplex PCR; TCRdb keeps only in-frame clonotypes and omits some of them. The repertoire holds around 220,000 clones, with 90% as singletons. This sample was included in a study of blood T cell repertoires in COVID-19. The material sequenced was PBMCs or T cells enriched from blood (not recorded which). The receptor was isolated from a man aged 25-40 years who had been exposed to COVID-19.

This chain's CDR3 is CASSPAEGGRHEQFF. CDR3 coding DNA: TGTGCCAGCAGCCCCGCCGAGGGGGGGCGCCATGAGCAGTTCTTC. The chain combines TRBV7-3 with TRBJ2-1, with a possible D match to TRBD2 (7 bases). Germline V lookup: CDR1 SGHTA, CDR2 FQGTGA. There are 15 residues in the CDR3. Deletions cut 5 bases from V and 8 bases from J, with 19 bases between.